Listed here is a single T cell receptor beta chain. The CDR3 totals 12 residues. The V segment lost 8 bases and the J segment 10 bases; nucleotides outside the gene matches: 5. Germline V gives CDR1 MNHEY, CDR2 SVGAGI. Assay: immunoSEQ multiplex PCR; the TCRdb copy retains only in-frame clones and omits some. The sample has 40,000 to 60,000 clones, approximately 83% seen once. The data originate from a study of radiation and T cells in renal cell carcinoma. Time point: baseline pretreatment blood. Described treatment: 15 Gy SBRT to primary tumor, nephrectomy 4 weeks later. The patient's renal cell carcinoma had clear cell pathology.

The TCR was taken from a woman in her 70s with renal cell carcinoma. The input for sequencing was blood, taken from a patient whose treatment included radiotherapy and nephrectomy. The genes are TRBV6-5 and TRBJ2-1, with 10 bases matching TRBD2. CDR3 in DNA: TGTGCCAGCGGAGCGGGGGGGCGGGAGCAGTTCTTC. It encodes CASGAGGREQFF.